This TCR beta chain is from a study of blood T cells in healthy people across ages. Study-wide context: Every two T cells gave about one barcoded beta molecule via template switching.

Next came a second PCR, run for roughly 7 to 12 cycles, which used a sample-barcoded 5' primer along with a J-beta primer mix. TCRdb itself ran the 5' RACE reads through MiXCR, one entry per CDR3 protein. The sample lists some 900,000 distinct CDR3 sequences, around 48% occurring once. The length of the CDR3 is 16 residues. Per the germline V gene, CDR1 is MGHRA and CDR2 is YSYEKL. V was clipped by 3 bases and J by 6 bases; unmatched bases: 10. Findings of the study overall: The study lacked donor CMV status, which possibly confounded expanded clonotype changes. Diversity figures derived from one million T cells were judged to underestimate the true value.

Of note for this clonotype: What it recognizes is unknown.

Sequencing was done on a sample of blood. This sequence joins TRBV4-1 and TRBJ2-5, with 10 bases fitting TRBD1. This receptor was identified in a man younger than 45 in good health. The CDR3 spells CASSQRQGAHTKTQYF. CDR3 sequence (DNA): TGCGCCAGCAGCCAGCGACAGGGGGCGCACACAAAGACCCAGTACTTC.